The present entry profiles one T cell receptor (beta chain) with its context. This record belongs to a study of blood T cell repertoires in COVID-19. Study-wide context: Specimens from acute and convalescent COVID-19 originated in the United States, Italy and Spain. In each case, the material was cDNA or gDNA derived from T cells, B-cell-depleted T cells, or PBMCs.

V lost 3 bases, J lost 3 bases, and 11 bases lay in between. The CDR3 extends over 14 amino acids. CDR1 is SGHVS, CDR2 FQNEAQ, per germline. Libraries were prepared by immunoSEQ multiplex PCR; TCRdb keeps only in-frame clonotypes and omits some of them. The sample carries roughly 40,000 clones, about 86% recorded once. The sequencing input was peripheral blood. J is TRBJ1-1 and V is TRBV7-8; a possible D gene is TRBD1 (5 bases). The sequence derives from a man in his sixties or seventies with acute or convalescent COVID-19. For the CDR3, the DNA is TGTGCCAGCAGCTTTTCGCGGGGGGACACTGAAGCTTTCTTT. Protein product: CASSFSRGDTEAFF.